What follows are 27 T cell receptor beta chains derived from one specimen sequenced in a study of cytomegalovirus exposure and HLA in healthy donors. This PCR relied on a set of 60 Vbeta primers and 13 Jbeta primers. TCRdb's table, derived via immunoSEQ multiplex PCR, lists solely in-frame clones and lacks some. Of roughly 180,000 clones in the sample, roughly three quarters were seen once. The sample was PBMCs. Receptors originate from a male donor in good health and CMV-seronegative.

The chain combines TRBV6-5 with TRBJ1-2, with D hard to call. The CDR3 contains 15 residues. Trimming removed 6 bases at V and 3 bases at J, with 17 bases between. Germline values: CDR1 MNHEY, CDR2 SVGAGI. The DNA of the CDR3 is TGTGCCAGCAGCTCATCCGACGGACTCTACTATGGCTACACCTTC. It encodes CASSSSDGLYYGYTF.

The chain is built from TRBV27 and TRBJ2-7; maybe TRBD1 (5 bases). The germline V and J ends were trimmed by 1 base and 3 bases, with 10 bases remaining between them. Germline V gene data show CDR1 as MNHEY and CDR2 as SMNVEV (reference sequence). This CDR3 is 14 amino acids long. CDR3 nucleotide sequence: TGTGCCAGCAGTTTATGGGCAGGGAACTACGAGCAGTACTTC. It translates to CASSLWAGNYEQYF.

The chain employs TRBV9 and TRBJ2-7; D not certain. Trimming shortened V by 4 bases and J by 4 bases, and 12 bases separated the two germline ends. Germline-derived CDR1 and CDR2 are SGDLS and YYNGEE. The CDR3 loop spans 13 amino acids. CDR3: CASSPPRDYEQYF. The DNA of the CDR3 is TGTGCCAGCAGCCCCCCTAGAGATTACGAGCAGTACTTC.

The CDR3 here is CASRGTLVNQPQHF. The CDR3 nucleotides read TGTGCCAGCAGGGGGACATTAGTTAATCAGCCCCAGCATTTT. The chain links TRBV6-5 to TRBJ1-5, with D possibly TRBD1 on 6 matching bases. The V end was cut by 6 bases, the J end by 4 bases, with 13 bases between. Germline CDR1 reads MNHEY; CDR2 reads SVGAGI. This CDR3 is 14 amino acids long.

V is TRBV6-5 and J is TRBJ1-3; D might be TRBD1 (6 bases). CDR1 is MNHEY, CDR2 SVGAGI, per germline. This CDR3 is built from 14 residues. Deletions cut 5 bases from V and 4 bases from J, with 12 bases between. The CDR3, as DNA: TGTGCCAGCAGTGAGCAGGGGTCGGGAAACACCATATATTTT. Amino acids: CASSEQGSGNTIYF.

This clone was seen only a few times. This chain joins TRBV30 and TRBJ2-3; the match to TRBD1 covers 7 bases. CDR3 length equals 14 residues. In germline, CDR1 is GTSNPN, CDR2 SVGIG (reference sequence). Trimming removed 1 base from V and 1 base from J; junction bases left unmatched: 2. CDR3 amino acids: CAWSAGQGTDTQYF. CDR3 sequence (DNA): TGTGCCTGGAGTGCCGGACAGGGCACAGATACGCAGTATTTT.

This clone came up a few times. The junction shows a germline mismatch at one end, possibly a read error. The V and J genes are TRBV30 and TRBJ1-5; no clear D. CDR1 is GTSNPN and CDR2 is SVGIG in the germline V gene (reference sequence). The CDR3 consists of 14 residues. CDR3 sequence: CAWSVDGSDQPQHF. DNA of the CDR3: TGTGCCTGGAGTGTAGACGGTAGCGATCAGCCCCAGCATTTT.

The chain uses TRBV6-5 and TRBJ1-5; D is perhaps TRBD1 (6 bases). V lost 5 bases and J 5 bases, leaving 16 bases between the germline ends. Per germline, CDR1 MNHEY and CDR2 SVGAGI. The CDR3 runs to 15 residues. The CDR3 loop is CASSRGHSGYQPQHF. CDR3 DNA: TGTGCCAGCAGTAGGGGACATTCGGGATATCAGCCCCAGCATTTT.

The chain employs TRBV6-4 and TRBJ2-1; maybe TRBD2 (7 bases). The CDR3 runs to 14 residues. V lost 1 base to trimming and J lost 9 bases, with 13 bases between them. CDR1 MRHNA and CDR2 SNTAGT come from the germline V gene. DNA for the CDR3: TGTGCCAGCAGTGACTTGGGGGGGCTGAGTGAGCAGTTCTTC. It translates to CASSDLGGLSEQFF.

The CDR3 spells CASSSDRNNEQFF. The CDR3 bases are TGTGCCAGCAGCTCGGACAGAAACAATGAGCAGTTCTTC. The chain recombines TRBV7-7 with TRBJ2-1; possible D gene TRBD1, 6 bases. Germline assignment: CDR1 SSHAT and CDR2 FNYEAQ (reference sequence). The length of the CDR3 is 13 residues. Trimming removed 4 bases at V and 5 bases at J, with 9 bases between.

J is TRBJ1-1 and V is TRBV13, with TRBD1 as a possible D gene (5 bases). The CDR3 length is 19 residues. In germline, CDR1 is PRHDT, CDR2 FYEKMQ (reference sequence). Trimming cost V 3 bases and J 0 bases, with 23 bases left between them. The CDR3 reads CASSFTTRAFYSMNTEAFF. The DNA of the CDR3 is TGTGCCAGCAGCTTTACTACCAGGGCGTTCTACTCAATGAACACTGAAGCTTTCTTT.

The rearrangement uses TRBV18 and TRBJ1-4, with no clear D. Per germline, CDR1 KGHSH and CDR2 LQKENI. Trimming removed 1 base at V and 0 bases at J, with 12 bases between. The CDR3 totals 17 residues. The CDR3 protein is CASSPQQRGATNEKLFF. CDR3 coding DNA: TGTGCCAGCTCACCACAGCAGCGCGGAGCAACTAATGAAAAACTGTTTTTT.

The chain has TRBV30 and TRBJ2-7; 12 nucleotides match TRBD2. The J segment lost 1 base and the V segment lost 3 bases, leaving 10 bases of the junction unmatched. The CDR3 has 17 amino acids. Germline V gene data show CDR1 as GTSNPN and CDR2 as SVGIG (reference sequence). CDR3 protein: CAWRESSGRAASYEQYF. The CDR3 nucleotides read TGTGCCTGGAGGGAGTCTAGCGGGAGGGCGGCGTCCTACGAGCAGTACTTC.

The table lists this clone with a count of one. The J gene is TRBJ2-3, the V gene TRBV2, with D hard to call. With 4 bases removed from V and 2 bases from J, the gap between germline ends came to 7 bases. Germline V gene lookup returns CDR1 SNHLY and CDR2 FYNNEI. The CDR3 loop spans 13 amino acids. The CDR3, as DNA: TGTGCCAGCAGTGTAAGCCTCACAGATACGCAGTATTTT. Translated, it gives CASSVSLTDTQYF.

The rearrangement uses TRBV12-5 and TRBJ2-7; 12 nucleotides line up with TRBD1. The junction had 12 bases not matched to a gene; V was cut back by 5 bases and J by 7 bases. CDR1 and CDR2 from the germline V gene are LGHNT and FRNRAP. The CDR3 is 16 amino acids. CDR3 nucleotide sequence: TGTGCTAGTGGTCCGGGTGTGGGACAGGGGGCTTGGGAGCAGTACTTC. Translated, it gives CASGPGVGQGAWEQYF.

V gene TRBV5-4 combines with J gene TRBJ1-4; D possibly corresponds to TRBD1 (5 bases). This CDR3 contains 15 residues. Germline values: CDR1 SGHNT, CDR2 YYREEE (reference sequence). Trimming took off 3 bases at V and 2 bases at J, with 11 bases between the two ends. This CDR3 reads CASSSGGETNEKLFF. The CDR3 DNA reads TGTGCCAGCAGCTCCGGGGGGGAGACTAATGAAAAACTGTTTTTT.

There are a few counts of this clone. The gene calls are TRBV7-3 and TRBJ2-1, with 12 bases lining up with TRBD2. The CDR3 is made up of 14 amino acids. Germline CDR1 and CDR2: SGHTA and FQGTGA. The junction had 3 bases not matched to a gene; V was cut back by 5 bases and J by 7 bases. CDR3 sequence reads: CASSAGTSGNEQFF. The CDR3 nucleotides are TGTGCCAGCAGCGCGGGGACTAGCGGGAATGAGCAGTTCTTC. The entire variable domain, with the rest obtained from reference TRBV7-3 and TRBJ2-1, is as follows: GAGVSQTPSNKVTEKGKYVELRCDPISGHTALYWYRQSLGQGPEFLIYFQGTGAADDSGLPNDRFFAVRPEGSVSTLKIQRTERGDSAVYLCASSAGTSGNEQFFGPGTRLTVL.

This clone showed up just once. DNA of the CDR3: TGTGCCAGCCGTCCCCTGGACATCTCCTACGAGCAGTACTTC. Protein sequence: CASRPLDISYEQYF. The J gene is TRBJ2-7, the V gene TRBV2; a weak D match, TRBD1 (5 bases). V was trimmed by 8 bases and J by 0 bases, leaving 14 bases between them. Germline V gene data show CDR1 as SNHLY and CDR2 as FYNNEI. This CDR3 is 14 amino acids long.

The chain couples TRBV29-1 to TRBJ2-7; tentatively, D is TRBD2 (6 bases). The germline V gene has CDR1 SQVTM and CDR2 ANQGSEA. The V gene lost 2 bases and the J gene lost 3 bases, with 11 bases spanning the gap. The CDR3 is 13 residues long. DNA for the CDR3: TGCAGCGTTGAAACGGGAGATGACTACGAGCAGTACTTC. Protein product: CSVETGDDYEQYF.

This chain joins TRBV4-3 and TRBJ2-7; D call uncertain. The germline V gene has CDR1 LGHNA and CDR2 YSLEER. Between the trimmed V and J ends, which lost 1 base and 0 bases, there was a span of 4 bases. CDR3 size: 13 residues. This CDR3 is CASSQGLSYEQYF. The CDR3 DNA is TGCGCCAGCAGCCAAGGGCTCTCCTACGAGCAGTACTTC.

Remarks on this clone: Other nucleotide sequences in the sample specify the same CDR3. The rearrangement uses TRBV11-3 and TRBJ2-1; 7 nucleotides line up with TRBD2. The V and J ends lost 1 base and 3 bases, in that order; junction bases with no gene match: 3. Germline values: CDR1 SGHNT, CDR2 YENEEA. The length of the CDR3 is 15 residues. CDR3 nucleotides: TGTGCCAGCAGCTTAGGACTAGCCGTCTACAATGAGCAGTTCTTC. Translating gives CASSLGLAVYNEQFF.

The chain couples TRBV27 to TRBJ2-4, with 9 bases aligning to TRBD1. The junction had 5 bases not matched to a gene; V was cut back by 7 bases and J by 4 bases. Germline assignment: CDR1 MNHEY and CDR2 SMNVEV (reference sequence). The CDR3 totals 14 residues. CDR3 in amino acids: CASKRDRGKNIQYF. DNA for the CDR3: TGTGCCAGCAAACGAGACAGGGGGAAAAACATTCAGTACTTC.

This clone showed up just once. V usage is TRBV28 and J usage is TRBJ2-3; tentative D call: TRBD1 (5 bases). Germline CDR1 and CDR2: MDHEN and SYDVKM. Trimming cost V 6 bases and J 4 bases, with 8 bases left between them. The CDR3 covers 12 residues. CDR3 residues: CASSQGPDTQYF. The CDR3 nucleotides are TGTGCCAGCAGCCAGGGCCCAGATACGCAGTATTTT.

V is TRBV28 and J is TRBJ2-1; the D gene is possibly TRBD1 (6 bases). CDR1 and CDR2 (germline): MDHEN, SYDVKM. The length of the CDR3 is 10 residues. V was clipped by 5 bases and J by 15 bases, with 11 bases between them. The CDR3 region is CASSRTVWFF. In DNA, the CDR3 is TGTGCCAGCAGTAGGACAGTGTGGTTCTTC.

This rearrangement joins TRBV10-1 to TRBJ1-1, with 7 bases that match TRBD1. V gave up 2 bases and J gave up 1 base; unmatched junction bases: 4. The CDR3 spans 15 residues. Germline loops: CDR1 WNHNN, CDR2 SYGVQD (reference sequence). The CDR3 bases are TGCGCCAGCAGTGAGGGGGACAGACCGAACACTGAAGCTTTCTTT. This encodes CASSEGDRPNTEAFF.

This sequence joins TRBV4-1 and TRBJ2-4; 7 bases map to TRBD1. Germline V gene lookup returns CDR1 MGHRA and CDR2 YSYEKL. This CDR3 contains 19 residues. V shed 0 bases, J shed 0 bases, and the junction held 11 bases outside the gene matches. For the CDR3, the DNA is TGCGCCAGCAGCCAAGATGGCCGGAGGCAGGGGGTAGCCAAAAACATTCAGTACTTC. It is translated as CASSQDGRRQGVAKNIQYF.

CDR3 amino acids: CASSVGGYNQPQHF. DNA of the CDR3: TGTGCCAGCAGCGTTGGGGGGTACAATCAGCCCCAGCATTTT. The chain has TRBV9 and TRBJ1-5, with D maybe TRBD1 (5 bases). Per germline, CDR1 SGDLS and CDR2 YYNGEE. The CDR3 contains 14 residues. V lost 2 bases, J lost 3 bases, and 9 bases lay in between.